The text below deals with one T cell receptor (beta chain). The data were obtained in a study of T cell changes during pregnancy in multiple sclerosis. Sequencing used immunoSEQ multiplex PCR; TCRdb keeps in-frame clones, though not all of them. The sample consists of tens of thousands of clones, over 85% of them appearing once. V lost 5 bases and J lost 2, with 14 bases in between. Germline V CDR1 and CDR2: SEHNR, FQNEAQ (reference sequence). The CDR3 has 15 residues. The TCR originated in a female donor in good health, enrolled as a control in a pregnancy study. The chain joins TRBV7-9 to TRBJ2-3, with D perhaps matching TRBD2 (7 bases). The sample consisted of peripheral blood, taken in the first trimester of pregnancy. The CDR3: CASSVPGGPTDTQYF. The CDR3, as DNA: TGTGCCAGCAGCGTGCCCGGGGGGCCCACAGATACGCAGTATTTT.